These 9 T cell receptor beta chains were sequenced from one sample in a study of blood T cells in healthy people across ages. For the second PCR, which ran for 7 to 11 cycles, a sample-barcoded 5' primer and a J-beta primer mix were used. One entry per CDR3 protein results from TCRdb running MiXCR on the 5' RACE reads. The repertoire holds approximately 1.5 million distinct CDR3 sequences, with approximately 32% as singletons. Sequenced: blood. Every receptor here comes from a woman aged 25 to 45 in good health.

This clonotype occurred a few times. The chain is built from TRBV5-5 and TRBJ2-5; no reliable D call. CDR3 size: 13 residues. V lost 7 bases, J lost 4 bases, and 14 bases lay in between. From germline, CDR1 is SGHKS and CDR2 YYEKEE (reference sequence). The CDR3 protein is CASEPAPRETQYF. CDR3 in DNA: TGTGCCAGCGAACCTGCCCCCAGAGAGACCCAGTACTTC.

This clonotype was seen at least ten times. This chain links TRBV29-1 with TRBJ2-3; a weak D match, TRBD2 (6 bases). The CDR3 has 15 residues. Trimming removed 0 bases at V and 0 bases at J, with 10 bases between. Germline lookup yields CDR1 SQVTM and CDR2 ANQGSEA. CDR3 loop: CSVEDPEGSTDTQYF. The CDR3 region has the DNA TGCAGCGTTGAAGATCCGGAGGGTAGCACAGATACGCAGTATTTT.

The chain has TRBV28 and TRBJ1-6; a weak D match, TRBD1 (5 bases). V was clipped by 7 bases and J by 7 bases, with 14 bases between them. This CDR3 has 14 amino acids. Germline CDR1 MDHEN, CDR2 SYDVKM. The CDR3 loop reads CASKPGLVNSPLHF. CDR3 coding DNA: TGTGCCAGCAAACCGGGACTGGTCAATTCACCCCTCCACTTT.

With respect to this clonotype: At one end, the junction sequence differs from germline, possibly due to a read error. This sequence joins TRBV20-1 and TRBJ2-1; TRBD1 is a possible D gene (6 bases). This CDR3 spans 14 amino acids. Germline CDR1 and CDR2: DFQATT and SNEGSKA (reference sequence). The chain's CDR3 is CRVAQGLSCNEQFF. CDR3 coding DNA: TGCAGGGTTGCCCAGGGGCTGTCCTGCAATGAGCAGTTCTTC.

This chain uses TRBV7-2 with TRBJ1-1; no definite D call. Germline V lookup: CDR1 SGHTA, CDR2 FQGNSA. The length of the CDR3 is 13 residues. V lost 2 bases to trimming and J lost 8 bases, with 12 bases between them. The CDR3 sequence is CASSLYPPPEAFF. Written as DNA, the CDR3 is TGTGCCAGCAGCTTATATCCTCCGCCGGAAGCTTTCTTT. The whole variable domain, remainder taken from reference TRBV7-2 and TRBJ1-1, is GAGVSQSPSNKVTEKGKDVELRCDPISGHTALYWYRQSLGQGLEFLIYFQGNSAPDKSGLPSDRFSAERTGGSVSTLTIQRTQQEDSAVYLCASSLYPPPEAFFGQGTRLTVV.

This rearrangement joins TRBV20-1 to TRBJ2-3; TRBD2 is a possible D gene (5 bases). This CDR3 is 14 amino acids long. Germline V gene data show CDR1 as DFQATT and CDR2 as SNEGSKA (reference sequence). V lost 3 bases and J lost 4, with 14 bases in between. The CDR3 coding sequence is TGCAGTGCTAGTAACAGCGGACCCGCAGATACGCAGTATTTT. Encoded protein: CSASNSGPADTQYF.

V is TRBV20-1 and J is TRBJ2-1, with 7 bases identical to TRBD2. The CDR3 loop spans 14 amino acids. The V and J ends lost 8 bases and 4 bases, in that order; junction bases with no gene match: 11. Germline-derived CDR1 and CDR2 are DFQATT and SNEGSKA (reference sequence). CDR3 sequence: CSQETLADYNEQFF. In nucleotides, the CDR3 is TGCAGTCAGGAGACGCTAGCGGATTACAATGAGCAGTTCTTC.

A word on this clonotype: An end of the junction does not agree with germline; a read error may underlie this. The chain links TRBV14 to TRBJ2-4, with D possibly being TRBD1 or TRBD2 (5 bases each). The CDR3 totals 16 residues. Germline CDR1 is SGHDN and CDR2 is FVKESK. The CDR3 DNA sequence: TGTGCCAGCAGCTTTAATAGGGGTCTAGCCAAAAACATCCAGTACTTC. Residues: CASSFNRGLAKNIQYF.

This clonotype has a handful of counts. The rearrangement joins TRBV7-2 to TRBJ2-5, with 9 bases matching TRBD2. V lost 2 bases and J lost 4; bases outside the gene matches: 11. The length of the CDR3 is 17 residues. Germline assignment: CDR1 SGHTA and CDR2 FQGNSA. The CDR3: CASSLRAGGPLRETQYF. The CDR3 region has the DNA TGTGCCAGCAGCTTACGGGCGGGGGGGCCTTTGAGAGAGACCCAGTACTTC.